A selection of T cell receptor beta chains follows, all from one sample in a study of blood T cells in healthy people across ages. TCRdb used MiXCR to reprocess the 5' RACE reads, holding one entry per CDR3 protein. The sample lists some 1.5 million distinct CDR3 sequences, 35% to 45% seen once, with about 4% in the top ten. Sequencing used blood. These TCRs come from a woman under 30 in good health. Both conserved end residues are part of each CDR3. Clone size, where shown, is once, few, many, or a class for clones that have expanded.

CDR3 protein: CASSVETSPGAAFF; V gene: TRBV9; J gene: TRBJ1-1; clone size: few
CDR3 protein: CASSLGVPGKQPQHF; V gene: TRBV12-3/TRBV12-4; J gene: TRBJ1-5; clone size: many
CDR3 protein: CSVESLIYNEQFF; V gene: TRBV29-1; J gene: TRBJ2-1; clone size: .
CDR3 protein: CASSLGGAFYNEQFF; V gene: TRBV7-2; J gene: TRBJ2-1; clone size: few
CDR3 protein: CASTGEGDEQFF; V gene: TRBV7-9; J gene: TRBJ2-1; clone size: .
CDR3 protein: CASSYGERLSNQPQHF; V gene: TRBV6-2/TRBV6-3; J gene: TRBJ1-5; clone size: few
CDR3 protein: CASSTLTASTDTQYF; V gene: TRBV5-5; J gene: TRBJ2-3; clone size: .
CDR3 protein: CASSLQGTGVNEQFF; V gene: TRBV5-1; J gene: TRBJ2-1; clone size: .
CDR3 protein: CSAPGLAGSSYNEQFF; V gene: TRBV20-1; J gene: TRBJ2-1; clone size: few
CDR3 protein: CASSYLQGRNGYTF; V gene: TRBV6-5; J gene: TRBJ1-2; clone size: .
CDR3 protein: CASSVLARNEQYF; V gene: TRBV7-9; J gene: TRBJ2-7; clone size: .
CDR3 protein: CASRVLGYEQYF; V gene: TRBV2; J gene: .; clone size: .
CDR3 protein: CASRLAGEPYQETQYF; V gene: TRBV7-4; J gene: TRBJ2-5; clone size: few
CDR3 protein: CAFLGTSNTEAFF; V gene: TRBV30; J gene: TRBJ1-1; clone size: .
CDR3 protein: CAWGRQLNQPQHF; V gene: TRBV30; J gene: TRBJ1-5; clone size: few
CDR3 protein: CAWSAGLAGGLDTQYF; V gene: TRBV30; J gene: TRBJ2-3; clone size: .
CDR3 protein: CATTAGYEQYF; V gene: TRBV6-2/TRBV6-3; J gene: TRBJ2-7; clone size: .
CDR3 protein: CSARSGINQPQHF; V gene: TRBV20-1; J gene: TRBJ1-5; clone size: few
CDR3 protein: CAVGGGPGKKLFF; V gene: TRBV27; J gene: TRBJ1-4; clone size: .
CDR3 protein: CASSDPYLQGESYNEQFF; V gene: TRBV25-1; J gene: TRBJ2-1; clone size: .
CDR3 protein: CASSYRGQGVYEQYF; V gene: TRBV6-5; J gene: TRBJ2-7; clone size: many
CDR3 protein: CASSQDTLTSGRVKNEQFF; V gene: TRBV4-2; J gene: TRBJ2-1; clone size: few
CDR3 protein: CASGWERRNTQYF; V gene: TRBV6-5; J gene: TRBJ2-3; clone size: .
CDR3 protein: CASSSLGIYNQPQHF; V gene: TRBV27; J gene: TRBJ1-5; clone size: .
CDR3 protein: CASRTTAGPGGEQFF; V gene: TRBV28; J gene: TRBJ2-1; clone size: .
CDR3 protein: CASSYGGSSTDTQYF; V gene: TRBV6-5; J gene: TRBJ2-3; clone size: .
CDR3 protein: CASGFGPGERYNEQFF; V gene: TRBV12-1; J gene: TRBJ2-1; clone size: .
CDR3 protein: CASSEEGLAGEHNEQFF; V gene: TRBV7-9; J gene: TRBJ2-1; clone size: few
CDR3 protein: CASSSRRIQETQYF; V gene: TRBV28; J gene: TRBJ2-5; clone size: .
CDR3 protein: CASSQVLTAQVSTDTQYF; V gene: TRBV14; J gene: TRBJ2-3; clone size: few
CDR3 protein: CASSLDGGGTDTQYF; V gene: TRBV5-1; J gene: TRBJ2-3; clone size: once
CDR3 protein: CASSGGAVWAQETQYF; V gene: TRBV7-6; J gene: TRBJ2-5; clone size: few
CDR3 protein: CSAIRIGGGTDTQYF; V gene: TRBV20-1; J gene: TRBJ2-3; clone size: .
CDR3 protein: CASSAQGNPQETQYF; V gene: TRBV9; J gene: TRBJ2-5; clone size: .
CDR3 protein: CSQGGVDTQYF; V gene: TRBV20-1; J gene: TRBJ2-3; clone size: .
CDR3 protein: CASSAGWGSPYEQYF; V gene: TRBV11-3; J gene: TRBJ2-7; clone size: few
CDR3 protein: CASSAGTGGQNTEAFF; V gene: TRBV6-2/TRBV6-3; J gene: TRBJ1-1; clone size: .
CDR3 protein: CSMGQGRYEQFF; V gene: TRBV29-1; J gene: TRBJ2-1; clone size: .
CDR3 protein: CASSQSIEGLRDNEQFF; V gene: TRBV23-1; J gene: TRBJ2-1; clone size: .